This T cell receptor beta chain emerged from a study of T cell changes during pregnancy in multiple sclerosis. Profiled with immunoSEQ multiplex PCR; TCRdb holds only in-frame clones, not every one. The table has about 49,000 clones, approximately 94% seen once. The CDR3 is made up of 17 amino acids. Germline V gene sequence: CDR1 SGHTA, CDR2 FQGTGA. V was shortened by 1 base and J by 5 bases, with 18 bases between the two germline ends. Source: CD8+ T cells from peripheral blood mononuclear cells, taken before pregnancy. This TCR was recovered from a female donor with multiple sclerosis, enrolled in a pregnancy study. This chain uses TRBV7-3 with TRBJ2-1, with D perhaps TRBD1 (5 bases). CDR3 loop: CASSLNGALERDNEQFF. CDR3 nucleotides: TGTGCCAGCAGCTTAAATGGGGCCTTGGAAAGGGACAATGAGCAGTTCTTC.